These 30 T cell receptor beta chains came from one sample sequenced in a study of T cells expressing NK-cell markers (dated by TCRdb to 2018 to 2020). Receptor libraries were prepared by 5' RACE. Reads for this sample came from an Illumina HiSeq 2000. TCRdb reprocessed the reads and lists each CDR3 protein sequence as a single entry, with no DNA. The sample table includes about 370,000 distinct CDR3 sequences. The ten largest account for roughly a tenth of the sample. Sequencing was carried out using blood T cells: a sorted CD56 or NKG2C T cell subset, CD4+ or CD8+ T cells, or bulk PBMC T cells (not recorded which). The receptor set was obtained from a woman aged 50 to 60 in good health. Donor details come from another sample of the same person, matched by shared clones.

The gene calls are TRBV29-1 and TRBJ2-2; TCRdb's assignment of TRBD1 cannot be checked, as there is no DNA. This CDR3 has 12 residues. Per germline, CDR1 SQVTM and CDR2 ANQGSEA. The chain's CDR3 is CSVTGQAGELFF.

This chain joins TRBV5-1 and TRBJ2-5; absent DNA, TCRdb's TRBD1 call cannot be checked. CDR3 size: 15 residues. CDR1 is SGHRS, CDR2 YFSETQ, per germline. CDR3 residues: CASSLTGARMETQYF.

The chain employs TRBV12-3 or TRBV12-4 and TRBJ2-5; lacking DNA, the TRBD1 call made by TCRdb goes unchecked. The CDR3 is 18 residues long. The CDR3: CASSFRWDSRTYPETQYF.

The chain is built from TRBV10-1 and TRBJ1-6; TCRdb's D call of TRBD1 is untestable without DNA. This CDR3 has 15 amino acids. Germline CDR1 is WNHNN and CDR2 is SYGVQD (reference sequence). CDR3 loop: CASSEAPGGESPLHF.

The rearrangement uses TRBV7-9 and TRBJ1-1; TCRdb names TRBD1, which stays unverified in the absence of DNA. Germline V gene data show CDR1 as SEHNR and CDR2 as FQNEAQ (reference sequence). The CDR3 has 13 amino acids. The CDR3 sequence is CASSPGAGLEAFF.

V gene TRBV12-5 combines with J gene TRBJ2-2. CDR1 and CDR2 (germline): LGHNT, FRNRAP. This CDR3 spans 17 amino acids. Here the CDR3 reads CASGLVPGLKNTGELFF. Using reference TRBV12-5 and TRBJ2-2 for the parts outside the CDR3, the full variable domain is DARVTQTPRHKVTEMGQEVTMRCQPILGHNTVFWYRQTMMQGLELLAYFRNRAPLDDSGMPKDRFSAEMPDATLATLKIQPSEPRDSAVYFCASGLVPGLKNTGELFFGEGSRLTVL.

This chain joins TRBV20-1 and TRBJ2-1; TCRdb designates TRBD2, a call that cannot be tested without DNA. CDR1 and CDR2 from the germline V gene are DFQATT and SNEGSKA (reference sequence). CDR3 length: 14 residues. CDR3 region: CSARRLGSVSEQFF.

This CDR3 is CATSREPGLAGFQGGELFF. The chain couples TRBV15 to TRBJ2-2; lacking DNA, the TRBD2 call made by TCRdb goes unchecked. The CDR3 contains 19 residues. CDR1 and CDR2 (germline): LNHNV, YYDKDF (reference sequence).

The rearrangement links TRBV29-1 to TRBJ2-1; TCRdb gives TRBD2 as the D gene, but with no DNA this cannot be confirmed. The CDR3 length is 20 residues. CDR1 is SQVTM and CDR2 is ANQGSEA in the germline V gene. The CDR3: CSVEGITGTSGLLPYNEQFF.

The chain is built from TRBV27 and TRBJ1-4. CDR1 MNHEY and CDR2 SMNVEV come from the germline V gene (reference sequence). CDR3 length: 16 amino acids. The chain's CDR3 is CASSLGVRGTNEKLFF.

V is TRBV29-1 and J is TRBJ2-2. The V gene's germline CDR1 is SQVTM and CDR2 ANQGSEA. The CDR3 is 14 residues long. This chain's CDR3 is CSVEDSTWGGELFF.

The chain links TRBV2 to TRBJ2-5. Looked up from germline, CDR1 is SNHLY and CDR2 is FYNNEI. The length of the CDR3 is 16 residues. The CDR3 spells CASSEASPARQETQYF.

This chain links TRBV14 with TRBJ2-1. Germline V gene sequence: CDR1 SGHDN, CDR2 FVKESK. CDR3 length: 15 residues. This CDR3 is CASSYDRNSYNEQFF.

This sequence joins TRBV19 and TRBJ1-3. The CDR3 contains 13 residues. Germline CDR1 reads LNHDA; CDR2 reads SQIVND (reference sequence). CDR3 sequence reads: CASSGQTVNTIYF.

The chain links TRBV7-3 to TRBJ2-7; TCRdb returns TRBD2, unconfirmable since there is no DNA. This CDR3 has 15 residues. The germline V gene has CDR1 SGHTA and CDR2 FQGTGA. This CDR3 is CASSLADSSSYEQYF.

CDR3 amino acids: CASSLGGGPQTSRSYF. The genes are TRBV7-2 and TRBJ2-4. The germline CDR1 and CDR2 sequences are SGHTA and FQGNSA. This CDR3 comprises 16 residues.

The rearrangement joins TRBV5-5 to TRBJ2-1; without DNA, the TCRdb call of TRBD2 cannot be checked. CDR3 length: 14 amino acids. The germline V gene has CDR1 SGHKS and CDR2 YYEKEE (reference sequence). The CDR3 sequence is CASSLVGPPNEQFF.

The chain joins TRBV5-1 to TRBJ2-2; lacking DNA, the TRBD2 call made by TCRdb goes unchecked. Germline values: CDR1 SGHRS, CDR2 YFSETQ. This CDR3 region has 17 residues. This chain's CDR3 is CASSLGLAGQRTGELFF.

This chain links TRBV12-3 or TRBV12-4 with TRBJ2-2; no DNA is available, so the TRBD1 call from TCRdb remains unchecked. The CDR3 has 16 amino acids. The CDR3 region is CASSRPGTGLSGELFF.

The CDR3 here is CASSQDGWTGGVSEQYF. The rearrangement links TRBV3-1 to TRBJ2-7. The germline V gene has CDR1 LGHDT and CDR2 YNNKEL (reference sequence). CDR3 length equals 17 residues.

The rearrangement joins TRBV5-4 to TRBJ1-2; the D call of TRBD1 rests on TCRdb alone, since no DNA is present to check it. Germline V gives CDR1 SGHNT, CDR2 YYREEE (reference sequence). There are 16 residues in the CDR3. CDR3 sequence: CASSLEIGTGTYGYTF.

The rearrangement uses TRBV30 and TRBJ2-7; the D gene TCRdb calls, TRBD2, cannot be checked with no DNA. Looked up from germline, CDR1 is GTSNPN and CDR2 is SVGIG (reference sequence). The CDR3 covers 14 residues. CDR3 loop: CAWRLAGRTYEQYF.

This chain connects TRBV11-2 to TRBJ1-1. The germline gives CDR1 SGHAT, CDR2 FQNNGV. CDR3 length: 15 residues. Here the CDR3 reads CASSPRAGQNTEAFF.

The chain has TRBV6-2 or TRBV6-3 and TRBJ2-3; lacking DNA, the TRBD2 call made by TCRdb goes unchecked. The CDR3 consists of 18 residues. CDR1 and CDR2 from the germline V gene are MNHEY and SVGEGT. This CDR3 reads CASGTVAGGPVLGDTQYF.

The rearrangement uses TRBV12-3 or TRBV12-4 and TRBJ1-2. The CDR3 is made up of 12 amino acids. CDR3 protein: CALKRGNYGYTF.

The chain is built from TRBV4-1 and TRBJ2-1; the D call of TRBD2 rests on TCRdb alone, since no DNA is present to check it. From germline, CDR1 is MGHRA and CDR2 YSYEKL. CDR3 size: 16 residues. CDR3 sequence: CASSLSGTSGTNEQFF.

The rearrangement uses TRBV10-3 and TRBJ2-1; TCRdb's D call of TRBD1 is untestable without DNA. The CDR3 has 20 amino acids. Germline V gene lookup returns CDR1 ENHRY and CDR2 SYGVKD. The CDR3 spells CAISESTKQGAPSSYNEQFF.

This chain connects TRBV9 to TRBJ2-3. The CDR3 extends over 13 amino acids. Germline CDR1 reads SGDLS; CDR2 reads YYNGEE. CDR3 sequence reads: CASSVAVGDTQYF.

The chain links TRBV6-5 to TRBJ2-7; TCRdb's D call, TRBD1, is unchecked because there is no DNA. The CDR3 runs 15 residues. CDR1 is MNHEY, CDR2 SVGAGI, per germline. CDR3 region: CASNKREDRDYEQYF.

This CDR3 reads CASTLAPNQPQHF. The J gene is TRBJ1-5, the V gene TRBV12-3 or TRBV12-4; with no DNA, the TCRdb D assignment of TRBD1 cannot be verified. The CDR3 covers 13 residues.